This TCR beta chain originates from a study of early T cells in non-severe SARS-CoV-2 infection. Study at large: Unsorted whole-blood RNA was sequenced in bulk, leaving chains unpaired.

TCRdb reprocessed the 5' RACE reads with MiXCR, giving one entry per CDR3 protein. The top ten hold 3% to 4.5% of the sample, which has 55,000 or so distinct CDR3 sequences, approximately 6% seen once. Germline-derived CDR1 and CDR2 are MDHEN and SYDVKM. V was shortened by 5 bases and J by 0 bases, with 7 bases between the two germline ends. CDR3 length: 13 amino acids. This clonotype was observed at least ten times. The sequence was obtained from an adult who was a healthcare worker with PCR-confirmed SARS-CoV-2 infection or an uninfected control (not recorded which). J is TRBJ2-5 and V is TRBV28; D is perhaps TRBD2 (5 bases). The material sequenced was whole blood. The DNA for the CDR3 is TGTGCCAGCAGTAGAGGGTACCAAGAGACCCAGTACTTC. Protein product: CASSRGYQETQYF. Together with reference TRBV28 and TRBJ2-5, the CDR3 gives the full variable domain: DVKVTQSSRYLVKRTGEKVFLECVQDMDHENMFWYRQDPGLGLRLIYFSYDVKMKEKGDIPEGYSVSREKKERFSLILESASTNQTSMYLCASSRGYQETQYFGPGTRLLVL.